This TCR beta chain appears in the sequencing data of a study of blood T cell repertoires in COVID-19. At the level of the study: Donors in the United States, Italy and Spain gave samples during acute or convalescent COVID-19.

In the original analysis: Reference gene primer amplification yielded estimated nucleated cell counts. Libraries were prepared by immunoSEQ multiplex PCR; TCRdb keeps only in-frame clonotypes and omits some of them. V, J and clone size derive from that table, while D and trimming were established from the DNA sequence. The sample lists a few hundred thousand clones, about 80% occurring once. The V end lost 8 bases, the J end lost 3 bases, and 14 bases lay between the germline ends. The germline CDR1 and CDR2 sequences are LNHDA and SQIVND (reference sequence). This CDR3 has 13 amino acids. Patients at the Seattle site were enrolled during active infection and followed longitudinally.

The chain uses TRBV19 and TRBJ2-7; D is perhaps TRBD1 (6 bases). The sequencing input was peripheral blood. The source is a person aged 70 to 80 with COVID-19, enrolled during active disease. CDR3 DNA sequence: TGTGCCAGTGGACCGGGACACCTCTACGAGCAGTACTTC. Residues: CASGPGHLYEQYF.